Below, one T cell receptor beta chain is given with its context. Its antigen remains unidentified. Vbeta (60) and Jbeta (13) primers were used in the PCR. Clones were sequenced by immunoSEQ multiplex PCR, and TCRdb holds only the in-frame ones, with some missing. The sample lists about 200,000 clones, almost 70% occurring once. CDR1 SGHVS and CDR2 FQNEAQ come from the germline V gene. This CDR3 spans 13 amino acids. V shed 5 bases and J 9 bases; nucleotides not matched to a gene: 8. The sample is drawn from a study of cytomegalovirus exposure and HLA in healthy donors. Findings and caveats of the study: A missense DCLRE1C variant was associated with V- and J-gene trimming of TCR beta chains in a later analysis, and an independent cohort replicated the association. The study recorded 150 to 200 TCR beta chains that were cytomegalovirus-associated. One cluster of highly shared sequence variants probably arose as a sequencing artifact.

This chain joins TRBV7-8 and TRBJ2-7; 9 bases agree with TRBD1. Sample: PBMCs. The origin of this receptor is a man aged 35-49 years in good health and CMV-seropositive. CDR3 loop: CASSNGQGLAQYF. The CDR3 DNA reads TGTGCCAGCAGCAACGGACAGGGGTTGGCGCAGTACTTC.